This TCR beta chain was observed in a study of spatial heterogeneity in lung cancer. Across the study: Alpha-chain sequences were consistently detected less often than beta-chain sequences.

TCRdb analysed the 5' RACE reads with MiXCR anew, one entry per CDR3 protein. Seen here are approximately 30,000 distinct CDR3 sequences, more than 9% observed once, and the top ten hold 28%. Time point here: blood at routine non-recurrence follow-up after resection. Unsorted whole RNA of tumor, nontumor lung or frozen PBMC was sequenced. The specimen comprised PBMCs, sampled at follow-up. The source is a female donor with early-stage non-small cell lung cancer.

The CDR3 DNA is TGTGCCAGCAGCCCTAACACCGGGGAGCTGTTTTTT. This translates into CASSPNTGELFF. The V gene is TRBV7-3, the J gene TRBJ2-2; D not certain. Trimming cost V 5 bases and J 2 bases, with 3 bases left between them. The germline gives CDR1 SGHTA, CDR2 FQGTGA. The CDR3 is made up of 12 amino acids.